This T cell receptor (beta chain) was recovered during a study of blood T cell repertoires in COVID-19. In the study overall: Sites across the United States, Italy and Spain contributed samples from acute and convalescent COVID-19. From T cells, B-cell-depleted T cells, or PBMCs came the material, which was cDNA or gDNA.

Per the original methods: Scientists estimated how many nucleated cells there were by amplifying reference gene primers. TCRdb keeps only in-frame clones here, not all; method: immunoSEQ multiplex PCR. The D gene and trimming were derived from the DNA, and the V and J assignments and clone size from that table. This table holds roughly 180,000 clones, 79% found once. This clone was counted only a few times. V lost 6 bases, J lost 2 bases, and 9 bases lay in between. Germline V gene data show CDR1 as SGDLS and CDR2 as YYNGEE. The CDR3 is 13 amino acids. This receptor was taken from a man aged 60 to 75 with active or convalescent COVID-19. Sequenced: peripheral blood. The rearrangement uses TRBV9 and TRBJ2-1; D call uncertain. This CDR3 reads CASTLGPYNEQFF. The CDR3 nucleotides read TGTGCCAGCACACTCGGTCCCTACAATGAGCAGTTCTTC. Together with reference TRBV9 and TRBJ2-1, the CDR3 gives the full variable domain: DSGVTQTPKHLITATGQRVTLRCSPRSGDLSVYWYQQSLDQGLQFLIQYYNGEERAKGNILERFSAQQFPDLHSELNLSSLELGDSALYFCASTLGPYNEQFFGPGTRLTVL.